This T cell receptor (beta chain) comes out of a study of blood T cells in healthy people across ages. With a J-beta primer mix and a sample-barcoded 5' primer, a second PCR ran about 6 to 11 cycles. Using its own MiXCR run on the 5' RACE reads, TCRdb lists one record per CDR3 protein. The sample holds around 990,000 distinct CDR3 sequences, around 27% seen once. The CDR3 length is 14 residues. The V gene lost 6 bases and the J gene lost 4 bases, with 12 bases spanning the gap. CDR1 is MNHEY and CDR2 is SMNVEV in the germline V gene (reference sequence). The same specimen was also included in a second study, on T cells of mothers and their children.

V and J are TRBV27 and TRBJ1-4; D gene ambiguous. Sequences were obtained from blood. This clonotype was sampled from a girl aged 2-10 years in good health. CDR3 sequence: CASSRASNNEKLFF. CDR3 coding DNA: TGTGCCAGCAGCCGGGCCTCAAATAATGAAAAACTGTTTTTT.